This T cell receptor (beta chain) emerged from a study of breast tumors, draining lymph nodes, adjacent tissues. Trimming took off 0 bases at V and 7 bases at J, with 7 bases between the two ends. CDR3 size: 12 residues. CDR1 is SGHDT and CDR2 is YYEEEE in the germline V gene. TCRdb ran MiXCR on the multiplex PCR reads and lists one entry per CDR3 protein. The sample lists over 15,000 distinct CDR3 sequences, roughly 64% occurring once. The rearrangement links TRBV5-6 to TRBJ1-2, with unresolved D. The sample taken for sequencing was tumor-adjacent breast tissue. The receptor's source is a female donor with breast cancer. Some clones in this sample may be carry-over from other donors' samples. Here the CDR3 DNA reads TGTGCCAGCAGCTTGGATCGGTTTGGCTACACCTTC. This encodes CASSLDRFGYTF.